Included here is one T cell receptor (beta chain) sequence, with context. Its antigen is not identified. The data are from a study of cytomegalovirus exposure and HLA in healthy donors. Germline V CDR1 and CDR2: GTSNPN, SVGIG (reference sequence). The CDR3 extends over 15 amino acids. The J segment lost 5 bases and the V segment lost 5 bases, leaving 11 bases of the junction unmatched. Study observations and caveats: Owing to their indistinguishability, certain V segments, notably TRBV6-2 and TRBV6-3, were excluded. Immune exposure information comprised only CMV serostatus.

PCR amplification relied on 60 Vbeta primers (plus 13 Jbeta primers). Assay: immunoSEQ multiplex PCR; the TCRdb copy retains only in-frame clones and omits some. The sample holds around 110,000 clones; 60% to 75% are singletons and the top ten take 7.8%. This clonotype was obtained from a man younger than 45 in good health and CMV-seronegative. Sequenced input: PBMCs. The chain uses TRBV30 and TRBJ2-1; 8 nucleotides match TRBD2. CDR3 coding DNA: TGTGCCTGGGCCACGGGGCTAGCGGGCCACAATGAGCAGTTCTTC. Its protein is CAWATGLAGHNEQFF.